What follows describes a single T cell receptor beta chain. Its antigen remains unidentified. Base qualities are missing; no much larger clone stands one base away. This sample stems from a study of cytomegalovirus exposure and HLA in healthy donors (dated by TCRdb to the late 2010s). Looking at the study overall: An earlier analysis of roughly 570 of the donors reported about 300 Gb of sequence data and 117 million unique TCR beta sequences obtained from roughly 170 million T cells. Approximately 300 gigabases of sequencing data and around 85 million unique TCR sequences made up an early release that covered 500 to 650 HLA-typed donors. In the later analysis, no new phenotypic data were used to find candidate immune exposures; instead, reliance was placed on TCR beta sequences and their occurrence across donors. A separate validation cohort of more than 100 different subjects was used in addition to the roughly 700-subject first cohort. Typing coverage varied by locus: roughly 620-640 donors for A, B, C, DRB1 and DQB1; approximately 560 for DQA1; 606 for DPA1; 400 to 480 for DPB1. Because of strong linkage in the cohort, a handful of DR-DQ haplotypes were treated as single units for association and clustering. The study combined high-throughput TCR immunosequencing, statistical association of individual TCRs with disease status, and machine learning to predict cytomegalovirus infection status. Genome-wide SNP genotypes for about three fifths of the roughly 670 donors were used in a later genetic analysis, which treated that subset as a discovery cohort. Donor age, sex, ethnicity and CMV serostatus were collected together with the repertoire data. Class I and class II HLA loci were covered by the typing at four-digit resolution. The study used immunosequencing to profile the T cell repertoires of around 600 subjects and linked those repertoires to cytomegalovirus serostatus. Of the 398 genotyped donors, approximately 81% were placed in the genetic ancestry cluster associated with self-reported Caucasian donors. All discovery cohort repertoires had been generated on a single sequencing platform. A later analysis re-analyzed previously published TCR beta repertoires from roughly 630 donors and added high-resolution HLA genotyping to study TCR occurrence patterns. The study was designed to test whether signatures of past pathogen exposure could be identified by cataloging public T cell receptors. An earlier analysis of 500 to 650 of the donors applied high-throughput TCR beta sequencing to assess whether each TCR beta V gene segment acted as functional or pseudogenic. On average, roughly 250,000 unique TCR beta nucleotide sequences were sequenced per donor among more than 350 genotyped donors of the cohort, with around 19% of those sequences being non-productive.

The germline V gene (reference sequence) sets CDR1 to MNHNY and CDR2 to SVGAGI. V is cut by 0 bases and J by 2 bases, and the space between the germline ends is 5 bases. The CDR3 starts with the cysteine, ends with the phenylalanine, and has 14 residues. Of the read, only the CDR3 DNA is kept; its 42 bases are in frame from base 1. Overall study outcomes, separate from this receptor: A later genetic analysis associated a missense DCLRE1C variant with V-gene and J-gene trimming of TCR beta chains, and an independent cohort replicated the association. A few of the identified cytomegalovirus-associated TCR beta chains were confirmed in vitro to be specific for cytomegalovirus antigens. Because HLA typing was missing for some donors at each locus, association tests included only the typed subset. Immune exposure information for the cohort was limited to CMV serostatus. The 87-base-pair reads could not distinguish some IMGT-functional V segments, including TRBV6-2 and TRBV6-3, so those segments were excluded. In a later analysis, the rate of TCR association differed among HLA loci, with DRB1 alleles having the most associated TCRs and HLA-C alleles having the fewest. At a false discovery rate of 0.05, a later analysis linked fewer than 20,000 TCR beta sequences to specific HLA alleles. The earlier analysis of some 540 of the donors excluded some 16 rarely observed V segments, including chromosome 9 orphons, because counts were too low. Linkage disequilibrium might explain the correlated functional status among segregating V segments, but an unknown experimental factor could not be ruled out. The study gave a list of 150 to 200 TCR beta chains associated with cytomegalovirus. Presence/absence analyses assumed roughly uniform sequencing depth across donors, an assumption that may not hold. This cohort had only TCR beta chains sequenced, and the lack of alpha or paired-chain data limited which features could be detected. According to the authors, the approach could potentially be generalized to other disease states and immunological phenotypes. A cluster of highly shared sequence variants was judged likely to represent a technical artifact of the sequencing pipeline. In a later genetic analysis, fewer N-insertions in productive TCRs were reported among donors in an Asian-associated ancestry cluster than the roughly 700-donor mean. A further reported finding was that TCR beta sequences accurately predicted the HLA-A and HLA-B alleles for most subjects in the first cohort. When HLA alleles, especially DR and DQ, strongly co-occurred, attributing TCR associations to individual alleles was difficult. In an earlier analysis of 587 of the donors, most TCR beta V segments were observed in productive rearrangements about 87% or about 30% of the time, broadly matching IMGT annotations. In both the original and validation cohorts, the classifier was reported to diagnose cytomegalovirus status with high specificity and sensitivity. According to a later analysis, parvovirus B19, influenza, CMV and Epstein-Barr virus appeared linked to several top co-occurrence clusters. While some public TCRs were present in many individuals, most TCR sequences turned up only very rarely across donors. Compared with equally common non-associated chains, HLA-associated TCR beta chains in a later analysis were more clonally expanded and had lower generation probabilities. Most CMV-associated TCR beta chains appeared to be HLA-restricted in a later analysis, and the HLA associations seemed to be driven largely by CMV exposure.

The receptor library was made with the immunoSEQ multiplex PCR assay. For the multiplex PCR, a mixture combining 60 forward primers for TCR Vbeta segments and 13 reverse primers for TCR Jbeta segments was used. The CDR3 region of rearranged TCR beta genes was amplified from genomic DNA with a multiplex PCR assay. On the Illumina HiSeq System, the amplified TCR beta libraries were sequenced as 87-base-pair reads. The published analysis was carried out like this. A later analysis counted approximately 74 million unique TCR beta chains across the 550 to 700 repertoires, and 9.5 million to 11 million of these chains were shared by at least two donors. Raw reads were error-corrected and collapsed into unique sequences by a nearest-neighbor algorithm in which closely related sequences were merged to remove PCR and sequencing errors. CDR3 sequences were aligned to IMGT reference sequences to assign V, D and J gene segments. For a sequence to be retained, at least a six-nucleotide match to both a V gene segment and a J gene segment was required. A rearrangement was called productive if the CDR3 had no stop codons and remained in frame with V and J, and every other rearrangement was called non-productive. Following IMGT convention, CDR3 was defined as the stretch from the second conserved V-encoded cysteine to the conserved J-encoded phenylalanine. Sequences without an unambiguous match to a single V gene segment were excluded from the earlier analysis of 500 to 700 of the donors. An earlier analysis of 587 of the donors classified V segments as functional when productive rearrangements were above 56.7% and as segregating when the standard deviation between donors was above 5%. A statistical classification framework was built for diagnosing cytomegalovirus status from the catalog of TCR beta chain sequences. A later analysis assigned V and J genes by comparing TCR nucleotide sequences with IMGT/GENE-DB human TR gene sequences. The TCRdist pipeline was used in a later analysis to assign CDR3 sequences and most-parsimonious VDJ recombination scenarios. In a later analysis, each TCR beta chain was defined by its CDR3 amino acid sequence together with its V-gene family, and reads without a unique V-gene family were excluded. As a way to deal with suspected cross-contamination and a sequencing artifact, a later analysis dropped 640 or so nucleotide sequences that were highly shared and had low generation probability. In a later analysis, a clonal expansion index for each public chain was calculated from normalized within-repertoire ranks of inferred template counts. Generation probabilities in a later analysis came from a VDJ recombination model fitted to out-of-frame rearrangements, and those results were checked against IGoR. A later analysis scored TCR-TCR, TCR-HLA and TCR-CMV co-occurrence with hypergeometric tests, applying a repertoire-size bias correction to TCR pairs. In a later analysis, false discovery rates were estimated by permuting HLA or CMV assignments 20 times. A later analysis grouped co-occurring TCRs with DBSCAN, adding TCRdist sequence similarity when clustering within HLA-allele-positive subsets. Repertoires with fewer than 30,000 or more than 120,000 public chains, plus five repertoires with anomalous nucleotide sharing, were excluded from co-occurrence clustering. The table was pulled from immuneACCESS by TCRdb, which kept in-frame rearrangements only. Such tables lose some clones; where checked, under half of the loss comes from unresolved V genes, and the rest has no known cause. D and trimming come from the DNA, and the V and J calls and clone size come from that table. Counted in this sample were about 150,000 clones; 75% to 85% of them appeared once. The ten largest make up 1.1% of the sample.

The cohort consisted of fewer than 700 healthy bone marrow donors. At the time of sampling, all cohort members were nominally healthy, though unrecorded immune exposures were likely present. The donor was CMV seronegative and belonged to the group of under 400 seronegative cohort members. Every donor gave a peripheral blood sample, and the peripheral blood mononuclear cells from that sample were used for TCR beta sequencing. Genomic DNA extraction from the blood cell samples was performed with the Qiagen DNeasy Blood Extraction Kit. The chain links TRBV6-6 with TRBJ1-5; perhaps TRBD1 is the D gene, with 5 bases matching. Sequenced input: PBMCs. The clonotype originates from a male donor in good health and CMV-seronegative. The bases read TGTGCCAGCAGTTACTCGACAGGCAATCAGCCCCAGCATTTT. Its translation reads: CASSYSTGNQPQHF.